What follows describes a single T cell receptor (beta chain). The antigen is undetermined. This record belongs to a study of T cell responses to AZD1222 COVID-19 vaccine. Study results and caveats: Repertoires were obtained only post-peak T cell response. Reportedly, nearly half of unique spike TCRs recognized epitopes outside B.1.351/B.1.1.7 mutations.

TCRdb's copy holds only in-frame clones and misses some; the assay was immunoSEQ multiplex PCR. The sample includes 90,000 to 150,000 clones, more than 85% of them seen just once. This receptor was identified in an adult in good health. Sequenced here: peripheral blood, sampled on day 0 of AZD1222 vaccination.

The CDR3 bases are TGTGCCAGCAGCCCTGGACAGGGGAGATACTACACCTTC. Its translation is CASSPGQGRYYTF. V usage is TRBV5-4 and J usage is TRBJ1-2; 9 bases map to TRBD1. After removal of 4 bases from V and 10 bases from J, the junction contained 8 bases not matched to a gene. The CDR3 length is 13 residues. The V gene's germline CDR1 is SGHNT and CDR2 YYREEE (reference sequence).